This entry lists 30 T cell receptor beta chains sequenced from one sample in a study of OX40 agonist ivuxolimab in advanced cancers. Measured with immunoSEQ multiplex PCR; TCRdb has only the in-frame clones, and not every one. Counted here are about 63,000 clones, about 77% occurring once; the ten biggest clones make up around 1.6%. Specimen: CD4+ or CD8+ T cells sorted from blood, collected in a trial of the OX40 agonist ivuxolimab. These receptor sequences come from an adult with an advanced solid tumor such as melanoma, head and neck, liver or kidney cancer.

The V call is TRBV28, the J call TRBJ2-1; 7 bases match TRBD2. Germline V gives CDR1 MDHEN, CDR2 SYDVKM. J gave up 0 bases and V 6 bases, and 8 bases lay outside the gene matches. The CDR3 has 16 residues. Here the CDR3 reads CASRKTGGSSYNEQFF. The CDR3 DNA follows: TGTGCCAGCAGGAAAACCGGGGGGAGCTCCTACAATGAGCAGTTCTTC.

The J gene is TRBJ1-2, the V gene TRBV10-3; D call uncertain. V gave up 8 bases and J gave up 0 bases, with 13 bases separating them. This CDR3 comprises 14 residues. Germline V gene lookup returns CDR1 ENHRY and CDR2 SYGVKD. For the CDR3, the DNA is TGTGCCATCTCCGCGGACGTAACTAACTATGGCTACACCTTC. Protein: CAISADVTNYGYTF.

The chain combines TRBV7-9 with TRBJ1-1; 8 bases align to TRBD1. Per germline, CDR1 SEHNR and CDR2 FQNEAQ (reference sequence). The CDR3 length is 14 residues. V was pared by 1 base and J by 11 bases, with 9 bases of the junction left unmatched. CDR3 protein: CASSLVGQGPRAFF. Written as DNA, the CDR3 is TGTGCCAGCAGCTTAGTAGGACAGGGCCCACGGGCTTTCTTT.

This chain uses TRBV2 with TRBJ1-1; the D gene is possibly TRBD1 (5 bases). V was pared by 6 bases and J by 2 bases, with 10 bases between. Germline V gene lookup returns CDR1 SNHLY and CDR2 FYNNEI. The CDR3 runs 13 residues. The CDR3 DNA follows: TGTGCCAGCAGGGCTGACAGAAACACTGAAGCTTTCTTT. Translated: CASRADRNTEAFF.

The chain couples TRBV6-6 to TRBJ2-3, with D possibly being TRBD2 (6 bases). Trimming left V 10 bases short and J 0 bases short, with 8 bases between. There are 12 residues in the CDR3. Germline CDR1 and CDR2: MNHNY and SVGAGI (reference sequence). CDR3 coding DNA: TGTGCCACGGGACTTAGCACAGATACGCAGTATTTT. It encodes CATGLSTDTQYF.

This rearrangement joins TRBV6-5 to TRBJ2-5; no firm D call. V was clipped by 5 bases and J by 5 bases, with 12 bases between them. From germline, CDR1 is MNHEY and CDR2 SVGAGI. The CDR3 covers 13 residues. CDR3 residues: CASSRGFEETQYF. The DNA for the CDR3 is TGTGCCAGCAGTAGAGGTTTCGAGGAGACCCAGTACTTC.

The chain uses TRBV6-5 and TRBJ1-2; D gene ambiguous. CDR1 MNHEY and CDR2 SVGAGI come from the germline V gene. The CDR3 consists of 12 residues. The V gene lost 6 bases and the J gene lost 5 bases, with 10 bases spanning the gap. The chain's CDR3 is CASRTTRYGYTF. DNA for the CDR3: TGTGCCAGCAGAACAACGCGGTATGGCTACACCTTC.

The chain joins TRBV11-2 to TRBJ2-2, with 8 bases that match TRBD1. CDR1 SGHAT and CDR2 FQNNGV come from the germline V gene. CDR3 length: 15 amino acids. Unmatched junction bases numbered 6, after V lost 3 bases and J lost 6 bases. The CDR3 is CASSFADRVSGELFF. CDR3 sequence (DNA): TGTGCCAGCAGCTTTGCGGACAGGGTATCCGGGGAGCTGTTTTTT.

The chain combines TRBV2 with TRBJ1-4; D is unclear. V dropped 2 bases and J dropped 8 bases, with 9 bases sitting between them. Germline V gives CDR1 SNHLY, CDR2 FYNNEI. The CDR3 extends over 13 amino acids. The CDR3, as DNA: TGTGCCAGCAGTGAAAGAGAAGGCGAAAAACTGTTTTTT. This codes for CASSEREGEKLFF.

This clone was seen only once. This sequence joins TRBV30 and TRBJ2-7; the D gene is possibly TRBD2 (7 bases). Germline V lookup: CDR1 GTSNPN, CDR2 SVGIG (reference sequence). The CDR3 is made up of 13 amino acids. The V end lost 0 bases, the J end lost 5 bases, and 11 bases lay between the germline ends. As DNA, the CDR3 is TGTGCCTGGAGTGTGGGGGGGGCGAACGAGCAGTACTTC. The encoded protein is CAWSVGGANEQYF.

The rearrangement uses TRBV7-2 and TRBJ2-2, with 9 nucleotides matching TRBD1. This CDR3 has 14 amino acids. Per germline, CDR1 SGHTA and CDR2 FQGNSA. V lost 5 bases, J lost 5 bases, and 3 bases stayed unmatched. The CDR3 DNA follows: TGTGCCAGCAGCCTCGGGACAGGGACCGGGGAGCTGTTTTTT. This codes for CASSLGTGTGELFF.

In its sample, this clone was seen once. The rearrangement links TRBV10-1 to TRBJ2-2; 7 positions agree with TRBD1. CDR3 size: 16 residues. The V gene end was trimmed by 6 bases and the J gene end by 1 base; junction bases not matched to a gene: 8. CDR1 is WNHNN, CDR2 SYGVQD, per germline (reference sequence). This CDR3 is CASSEDRPLNTGELFF. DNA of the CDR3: TGCGCCAGCAGCGAGGACAGGCCTTTGAACACCGGGGAGCTGTTTTTT.

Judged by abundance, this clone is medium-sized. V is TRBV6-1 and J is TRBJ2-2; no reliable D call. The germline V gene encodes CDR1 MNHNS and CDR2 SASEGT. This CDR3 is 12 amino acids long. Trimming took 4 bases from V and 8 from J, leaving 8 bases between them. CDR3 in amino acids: CASSGFWGELFF. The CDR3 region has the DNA TGTGCCAGCAGTGGGTTTTGGGGGGAGCTGTTTTTT.

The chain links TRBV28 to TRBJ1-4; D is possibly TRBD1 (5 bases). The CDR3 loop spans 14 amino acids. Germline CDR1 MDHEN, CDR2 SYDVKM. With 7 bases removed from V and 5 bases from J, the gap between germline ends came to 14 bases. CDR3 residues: CASIQHGGNEKLFF. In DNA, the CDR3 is TGTGCCAGCATCCAACACGGGGGGAATGAAAAACTGTTTTTT.

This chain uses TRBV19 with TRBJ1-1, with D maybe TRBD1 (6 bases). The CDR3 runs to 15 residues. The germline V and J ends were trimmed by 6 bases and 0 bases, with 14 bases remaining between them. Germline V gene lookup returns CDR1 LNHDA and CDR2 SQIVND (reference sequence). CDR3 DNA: TGTGCCAGTAGGCGGGGGGCCCCCATGAACACTGAAGCTTTCTTT. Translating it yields CASRRGAPMNTEAFF.

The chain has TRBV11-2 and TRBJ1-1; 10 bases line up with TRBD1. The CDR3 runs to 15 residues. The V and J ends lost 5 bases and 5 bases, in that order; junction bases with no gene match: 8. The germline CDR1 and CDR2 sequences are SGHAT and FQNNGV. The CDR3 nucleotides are TGTGCCAGCAGCCCAGCGGGGACAGGGGTTACTGAAGCTTTCTTT. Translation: CASSPAGTGVTEAFF.

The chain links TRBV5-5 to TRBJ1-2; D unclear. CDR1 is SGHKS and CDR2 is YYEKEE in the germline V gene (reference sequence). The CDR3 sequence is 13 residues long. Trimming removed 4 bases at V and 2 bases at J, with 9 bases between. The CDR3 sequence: CASSKELNYGYTF. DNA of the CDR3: TGTGCCAGCAGCAAGGAGCTAAACTATGGCTACACCTTC.

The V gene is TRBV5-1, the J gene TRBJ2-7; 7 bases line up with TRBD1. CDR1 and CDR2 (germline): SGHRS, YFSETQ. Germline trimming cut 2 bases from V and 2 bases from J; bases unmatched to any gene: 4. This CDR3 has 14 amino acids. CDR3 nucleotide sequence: TGCGCCAGCAGCTTCCGCAGGGGGACCTACGAGCAGTACTTC. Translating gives CASSFRRGTYEQYF.

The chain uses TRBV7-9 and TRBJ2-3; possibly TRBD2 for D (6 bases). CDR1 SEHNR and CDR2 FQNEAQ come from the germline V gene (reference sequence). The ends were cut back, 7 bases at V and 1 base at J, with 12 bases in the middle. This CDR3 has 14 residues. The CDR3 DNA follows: TGTGCCAGCACGTGGGGACTTGGCACAGATACGCAGTATTTT. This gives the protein CASTWGLGTDTQYF.

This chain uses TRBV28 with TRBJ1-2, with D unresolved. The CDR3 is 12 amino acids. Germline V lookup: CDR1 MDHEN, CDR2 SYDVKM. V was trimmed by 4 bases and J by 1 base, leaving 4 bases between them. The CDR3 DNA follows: TGTGCCAGCAGTTGGGTTAACTATGGCTACACCTTC. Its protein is CASSWVNYGYTF.

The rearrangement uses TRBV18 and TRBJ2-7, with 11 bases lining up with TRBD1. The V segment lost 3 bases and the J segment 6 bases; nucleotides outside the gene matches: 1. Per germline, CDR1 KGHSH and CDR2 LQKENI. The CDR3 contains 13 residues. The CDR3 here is CASSPDRGLEQYF. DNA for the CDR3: TGTGCCAGCTCACCGGACAGGGGGCTCGAGCAGTACTTC.

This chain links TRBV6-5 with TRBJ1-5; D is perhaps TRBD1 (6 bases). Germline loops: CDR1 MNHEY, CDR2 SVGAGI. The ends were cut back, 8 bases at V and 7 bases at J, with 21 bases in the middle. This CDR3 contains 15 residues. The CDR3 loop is CASGRAGQGSQPQHF. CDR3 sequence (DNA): TGTGCCAGCGGAAGGGCGGGACAAGGATCCCAGCCCCAGCATTTT.

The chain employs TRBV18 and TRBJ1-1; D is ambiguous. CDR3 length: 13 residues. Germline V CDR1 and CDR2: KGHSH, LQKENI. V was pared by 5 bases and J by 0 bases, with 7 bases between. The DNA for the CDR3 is TGTGCCAGCTCAGGAGGGATGAACACTGAAGCTTTCTTT. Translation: CASSGGMNTEAFF. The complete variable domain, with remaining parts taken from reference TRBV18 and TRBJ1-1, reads NAGVMQNPRHLVRRRGQEARLRCSPMKGHSHVYWYRQLPEEGLKFMVYLQKENIIDESGMPKERFSAEFPKEGPSILRIQQVVRGDSAAYFCASSGGMNTEAFFGQGTRLTVV.

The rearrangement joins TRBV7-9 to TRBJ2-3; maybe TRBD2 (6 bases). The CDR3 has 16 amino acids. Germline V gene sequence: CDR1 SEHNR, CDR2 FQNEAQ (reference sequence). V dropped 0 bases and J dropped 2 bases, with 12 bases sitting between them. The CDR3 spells CASSLARDFNTDTQYF. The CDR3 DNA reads TGTGCCAGCAGCTTAGCCCGGGACTTTAACACAGATACGCAGTATTTT.

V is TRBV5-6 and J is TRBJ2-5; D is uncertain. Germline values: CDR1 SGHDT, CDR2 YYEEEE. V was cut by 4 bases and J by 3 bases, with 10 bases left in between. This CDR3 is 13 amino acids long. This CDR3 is CASSLSLKETQYF. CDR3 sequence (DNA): TGTGCCAGCAGCCTCTCTTTGAAAGAGACCCAGTACTTC.

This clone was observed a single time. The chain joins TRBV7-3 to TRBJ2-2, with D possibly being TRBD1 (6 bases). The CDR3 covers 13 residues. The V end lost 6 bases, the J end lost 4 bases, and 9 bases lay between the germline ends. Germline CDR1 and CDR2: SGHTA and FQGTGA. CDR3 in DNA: TGTGCCAGCAGTGTAGGGGGCACCGGGGAGCTGTTTTTT. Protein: CASSVGGTGELFF.

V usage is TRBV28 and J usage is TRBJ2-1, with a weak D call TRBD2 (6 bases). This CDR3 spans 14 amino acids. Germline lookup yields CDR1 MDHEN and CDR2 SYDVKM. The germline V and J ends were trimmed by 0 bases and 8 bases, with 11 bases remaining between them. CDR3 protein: CASSLWRPGDEQFF. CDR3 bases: TGTGCCAGCAGTTTATGGCGGCCGGGGGATGAGCAGTTCTTC.

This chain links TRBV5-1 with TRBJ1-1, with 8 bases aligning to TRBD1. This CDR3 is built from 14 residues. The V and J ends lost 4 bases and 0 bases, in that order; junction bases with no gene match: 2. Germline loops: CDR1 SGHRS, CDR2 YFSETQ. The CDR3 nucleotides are TGCGCCAGCAGCGTACAGGGGGTGAACACTGAAGCTTTCTTT. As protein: CASSVQGVNTEAFF.

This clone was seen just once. As DNA, the CDR3 is TGTGCCAGCAGCTTCCGGGACGGCGACACTGAAGCTTTCTTT. Its protein is CASSFRDGDTEAFF. The gene calls are TRBV7-9 and TRBJ1-1; perhaps TRBD1 as D (5 bases). The V gene's germline CDR1 is SEHNR and CDR2 FQNEAQ (reference sequence). V was clipped by 3 bases and J by 3 bases, with 11 bases between them. There are 14 residues in the CDR3.

CDR3 nucleotide sequence: TGTGCCAGCAGATACGGGACTAGCGATCCCGGGGAGCTGTTTTTT. This gives the protein CASRYGTSDPGELFF. The J gene is TRBJ2-2, the V gene TRBV7-9; 10 bases map to TRBD2. V dropped 6 bases and J dropped 6; count of bases not matched to a gene: 7. Per germline, CDR1 SEHNR and CDR2 FQNEAQ (reference sequence). This CDR3 is 15 amino acids long.